One and the same sample provided the 13 T cell receptor beta chains below, sequenced in a study of breast tumors, draining lymph nodes, adjacent tissues. TCRdb re-derived calls from the multiplex PCR reads in MiXCR, one entry per CDR3 protein. This repertoire shows about 31,000 distinct CDR3 sequences, 60% to 70% found once; its top ten account for 15% to 20%. Sequenced: breast tumor tissue. The receptors come from a female donor with breast cancer. Some clones in this sample may be carry-over from other donors' samples.

The chain is built from TRBV18 and TRBJ1-5; D not certain. V lost 2 bases and J 2 bases, leaving 10 bases between the germline ends. Germline CDR1 is KGHSH and CDR2 is LQKENI. The CDR3 totals 15 residues. DNA for the CDR3: TGTGCCAGCTCACCAAGGACGGCCGGCAATCAGCCCCAGCATTTT. Translating it yields CASSPRTAGNQPQHF.

Turning to this clonotype: At one boundary the junction diverges from the germline segment, which might be a read error. The chain links TRBV7-9 to TRBJ1-2; 9 bases align to TRBD1. Germline CDR1 and CDR2: SEHNR and FQNEAQ (reference sequence). CDR3 length equals 15 residues. This chain's CDR3 is CASSLTDRGGDGYPF. CDR3 coding DNA: TGTGCCAGCAGCTTAACCGACAGGGGGGGAGATGGCTACCCCTTC.

This clonotype was seen a handful of times. This chain uses TRBV7-6 with TRBJ1-2; 7 nucleotides match TRBD1. Germline trimming cut 5 bases from V and 7 bases from J; bases unmatched to any gene: 13. The germline gives CDR1 SGHVS, CDR2 FNYEAQ. The CDR3 sequence is 15 residues long. The CDR3 protein is CASSLHPGQKFGYTF. CDR3 DNA: TGTGCCAGCAGCCTCCACCCGGGACAGAAGTTTGGCTACACCTTC.

The J gene is TRBJ1-6, the V gene TRBV10-3; no clear D gene. Looked up from germline, CDR1 is ENHRY and CDR2 is SYGVKD. This CDR3 region has 14 residues. The V end was cut by 6 bases, the J end by 7 bases, with 13 bases between. CDR3 amino acids: CAIRSDSSNSPLHF. DNA for the CDR3: TGTGCCATCAGGTCTGACTCCTCAAATTCACCCCTCCACTTT.

The CDR3 DNA is TGCAGTGCTATGTGGACTAGCGGGAGGATTAATCGGATCGGGGAGCTGTTTTTT. It encodes CSAMWTSGRINRIGELFF. V is TRBV20-1 and J is TRBJ2-2; 14 bases agree with TRBD2. Per the germline V gene, CDR1 is DFQATT and CDR2 is SNEGSKA (reference sequence). The CDR3 length is 18 residues. V shed 4 bases, J shed 7 bases, and the junction held 14 bases outside the gene matches.

The chain is built from TRBV5-1 and TRBJ2-1; 7 nucleotides match TRBD2. The CDR3 is 15 amino acids. With 0 bases clipped from V and 8 bases from J, the junction kept 8 bases outside the gene matches. CDR1 is SGHRS and CDR2 is YFSETQ in the germline V gene. Here the CDR3 DNA reads TGCGCCAGCAGCTTGGGGGGGGGGTCAATCGATGAGCAGTTCTTC. Protein sequence: CASSLGGGSIDEQFF.

There are many counts of this clonotype. The chain recombines TRBV2 with TRBJ2-2; TRBD1 matches 7 bases. V trimming: 6 bases; J trimming: 7 bases; junction bases outside the gene matches: 8. Looked up from germline, CDR1 is SNHLY and CDR2 is FYNNEI. The CDR3 has 14 amino acids. CDR3 protein: CASSPDRAVGELFF. CDR3 in DNA: TGTGCCAGCAGCCCAGACAGGGCCGTCGGGGAGCTGTTTTTT.

The chain employs TRBV7-2 and TRBJ1-2, with TRBD1 identical over 9 bases. The CDR3 consists of 16 residues. V lost 5 bases, J lost 3 bases, and 10 bases stayed unmatched. Germline V CDR1 and CDR2: SGHTA, FQGNSA. In DNA form, the CDR3 reads TGTGCCAGCAGCACGGGACAGGGTGGGTTCTACTATGGCTACACCTTC. It codes for CASSTGQGGFYYGYTF.

This clonotype has a single count. Here the CDR3 omits its conserved ending phenylalanine or tryptophan, so a read error is the likely source. No DNA is shown, since the ends of the CDR3 on it are uncertain; the CDR3 is the one TCRdb lists. V gene TRBV14 combines with J gene TRBJ2-1. Germline loops: CDR1 SGHDN, CDR2 FVKESK. The CDR3 is 13 residues long, ends included. CDR3 sequence reads: CASSQAKYNERFS.

This sequence joins TRBV7-3 and TRBJ2-3; TRBD2 matches at 7 bases. Germline V gives CDR1 SGHTA, CDR2 FQGTGA. Losses at the gene ends were 1 base for V and 5 bases for J; bases not matched to a gene: 9. The CDR3 is 16 amino acids. The CDR3 region is CASSLSGPAGRDTQYF. Here the CDR3 DNA reads TGTGCCAGCAGCTTAAGCGGGCCAGCGGGAAGAGATACGCAGTATTTT.

This clonotype qualifies as medium-sized. V is TRBV5-1 and J is TRBJ2-7; 13 nucleotides match TRBD2. The germline V gene encodes CDR1 SGHRS and CDR2 YFSETQ. This CDR3 spans 18 amino acids. The ends lost 0 bases at V and 6 bases at J; junction bases unmatched: 12. The chain's CDR3 is CASSLARTSGSPPAEQYF. Here the CDR3 DNA reads TGCGCCAGCAGCTTGGCCCGGACTAGCGGGAGTCCTCCCGCCGAGCAGTACTTC.

By share of the sample, this clonotype is medium-sized. The chain links TRBV24-1 to TRBJ2-3; D possibly corresponds to TRBD2 (6 bases). CDR1 KGHDR and CDR2 SFDVKD come from the germline V gene. The V end was cut by 0 bases, the J end by 4 bases, with 13 bases between. The CDR3 covers 16 residues. CDR3 residues: CATSDLGPGGADTQYF. The CDR3 DNA reads TGTGCCACCAGTGATTTGGGGCCGGGCGGGGCAGATACGCAGTATTTT.

The rearrangement links TRBV6-5 to TRBJ1-5; weak D call: TRBD1 (5 bases). Germline V lookup: CDR1 MNHEY, CDR2 SVGAGI. With 0 bases removed from V and 6 bases from J, the gap between germline ends came to 6 bases. The CDR3 length is 13 residues. The CDR3 is CASSYSGTQPQHF. CDR3 nucleotides: TGTGCCAGCAGTTACTCGGGGACTCAGCCCCAGCATTTT.